These 25 T cell receptor beta chains originate from one sample sequenced in a study of identical twins' blood T cells. TCRdb re-derived calls from the 5' RACE reads in MiXCR, one entry per CDR3 protein. This table holds 300,000 to 450,000 distinct CDR3 sequences, 28% found once. The sequencing sample was made of PBMCs. These receptors came from a woman aged 18 to 55 in good health.

This clonotype was detected a few times. The CDR3 loop reads CSARIPGDSSYNEQFF. In DNA form, the CDR3 reads TGCAGTGCTAGGATCCCTGGGGACAGTTCCTACAATGAGCAGTTCTTC. The V and J genes are TRBV20-1 and TRBJ2-1; 7 nucleotides line up with TRBD1. This CDR3 comprises 16 residues. V was pared by 3 bases and J by 1 base, with 9 bases of the junction left unmatched. CDR1 is DFQATT and CDR2 is SNEGSKA in the germline V gene (reference sequence).

This clonotype occurred a few times. The chain carries TRBV12-3 or TRBV12-4 and TRBJ2-7; 8 bases fit TRBD1. The CDR3 spans 13 residues. V shed 5 bases and J 6 bases; nucleotides not matched to a gene: 6. DNA for the CDR3: TGTGCCAGCAGTCTGCAAGGGACAGGCGAGCAGTACTTC. Encoded protein: CASSLQGTGEQYF.

This clonotype was seen a handful of times. This rearrangement joins TRBV5-1 to TRBJ1-2, with no clear D. CDR1 is SGHRS and CDR2 is YFSETQ in the germline V gene. Deletions cut 0 bases from V and 4 bases from J, with 13 bases between. The CDR3 totals 15 residues. CDR3 sequence reads: CASSLDLGGPYGYTF. The CDR3 DNA is TGCGCCAGCAGCTTGGATCTGGGCGGGCCCTATGGCTACACCTTC.

This clonotype was counted a few times. V is TRBV10-2 and J is TRBJ2-1; D gene ambiguous. The germline V gene has CDR1 WSHSY and CDR2 SAAADI. This CDR3 is 12 amino acids long. V was pared by 2 bases and J by 8 bases, with 7 bases between. This chain's CDR3 is CASSEGFYEQFF. The DNA for the CDR3 is TGCGCCAGCAGTGAGGGATTTTATGAGCAGTTCTTC.

The rearrangement joins TRBV12-3 or TRBV12-4 to TRBJ1-1, with D maybe TRBD1 (5 bases). V gave up 2 bases and J gave up 5 bases, with 12 bases separating them. The length of the CDR3 is 14 residues. The CDR3 protein is CASSLYAGSTEAFF. The CDR3 DNA sequence: TGTGCCAGCAGTTTATACGCAGGGAGTACTGAAGCTTTCTTT.

V and J are TRBV6-5 and TRBJ1-4; 7 bases are a match to TRBD1. Germline CDR1 and CDR2: MNHEY and SVGAGI. The CDR3 is 16 residues long. J lost 8 bases, V lost 4 bases, and 13 bases had no gene match. CDR3 nucleotides: TGTGCCAGCAGTTGCGGTTACAGGGGAGGGGGCGAAAAACTGTTTTTT. It is translated as CASSCGYRGGGEKLFF.

This clonotype was seen more than once but under ten times. V and J are TRBV5-1 and TRBJ2-2; D may be TRBD2 (5 bases). Trimming cost V 7 bases and J 3 bases, with 16 bases left between them. The germline V gene has CDR1 SGHRS and CDR2 YFSETQ. This CDR3 contains 15 residues. CDR3 loop: CASLAERDHTGELFF. Here the CDR3 DNA reads TGCGCCAGCCTGGCAGAGAGGGATCACACCGGGGAGCTGTTTTTT.

The chain uses TRBV4-1 and TRBJ1-5, with TRBD1 matching 8 bases. Germline-derived CDR1 and CDR2 are MGHRA and YSYEKL. V shed 2 bases and J 0 bases; nucleotides not matched to a gene: 6. This CDR3 is built from 17 residues. DNA of the CDR3: TGCGCCAGCAGCCAATTACCGGGACAGGCTAGCAATCAGCCCCAGCATTTT. Encoded protein: CASSQLPGQASNQPQHF.

The chain has TRBV20-1 and TRBJ2-3; D perhaps matches TRBD1 (5 bases). Looked up from germline, CDR1 is DFQATT and CDR2 is SNEGSKA (reference sequence). This CDR3 has 15 residues. V dropped 7 bases and J dropped 0 bases, with 17 bases sitting between them. The DNA for the CDR3 is TGCAGTGGGAACAGGTTGAAACTAAGCACAGATACGCAGTATTTT. The encoded protein is CSGNRLKLSTDTQYF.

This clonotype was counted ten times or more. This chain connects TRBV9 to TRBJ2-4; 9 bases align to TRBD2. Germline V CDR1 and CDR2: SGDLS, YYNGEE. V was clipped by 2 bases and J by 7 bases; unmatched bases: 22. The CDR3 consists of 20 residues. As DNA, the CDR3 is TGTGCCAGCAGCGTCGGGTTGGCAATGCCAGCGGGAGGTCGAAGGAACATTCAGTACTTC. Amino acids: CASSVGLAMPAGGRRNIQYF.

The chain uses TRBV12-3 or TRBV12-4 and TRBJ1-2; D perhaps matches TRBD1 (6 bases). The CDR3 loop spans 15 amino acids. The V end lost 6 bases, the J end lost 4 bases, and 18 bases lay between the germline ends. In DNA, the CDR3 is TGTGCCAGCAGGTACCTCGGGACAAACTTCTATGGCTACACCTTC. As protein: CASRYLGTNFYGYTF.

This clonotype was observed a few times. The chain combines TRBV4-3 with TRBJ2-3; maybe TRBD2 (5 bases). The length of the CDR3 is 15 residues. Germline V gene lookup returns CDR1 LGHNA and CDR2 YSLEER. Trimming took 1 base from V and 3 from J, leaving 11 bases between them. The CDR3 is CASSQGGSRTDTQYF. DNA of the CDR3: TGCGCCAGCAGCCAAGGAGGGAGTAGGACAGATACGCAGTATTTT.

J is TRBJ2-5 and V is TRBV29-1; D gene unclear. In germline, CDR1 is SQVTM, CDR2 ANQGSEA. V lost 4 bases and J lost 8, with 11 bases in between. The CDR3 loop spans 11 amino acids. The CDR3 bases are TGCAGCGTTGCCGCGCTGGATACCCAGTACTTC. This gives the protein CSVAALDTQYF.

This clonotype was counted between two and nine times. V is TRBV11-2 and J is TRBJ2-3; D remains unclear. The germline CDR1 and CDR2 sequences are SGHAT and FQNNGV. Trimming took 5 bases from V and 7 from J, leaving 10 bases between them. This CDR3 spans 12 amino acids. CDR3 sequence: CASSPSWNTQYF. DNA of the CDR3: TGTGCCAGCAGCCCGAGCTGGAATACGCAGTATTTT.

The genes are TRBV18 and TRBJ2-2; no clear D. With 1 base removed from V and 7 bases from J, the gap between germline ends came to 13 bases. The CDR3 contains 15 residues. Germline V lookup: CDR1 KGHSH, CDR2 LQKENI. CDR3 nucleotide sequence: TGTGCCAGCTCACCACTTCTCCAAGAGAGCGGGGAGCTGTTTTTT. Translation: CASSPLLQESGELFF.

The chain joins TRBV20-1 to TRBJ2-3; no definite D call. Trimming removed 2 bases at V and 2 bases at J, with 8 bases between. The CDR3 consists of 13 residues. The V gene's germline CDR1 is DFQATT and CDR2 SNEGSKA (reference sequence). The CDR3 reads CSARPPYTDTQYF. The CDR3 DNA reads TGCAGTGCTAGACCCCCTTACACAGATACGCAGTATTTT.

V and J are TRBV6-4 and TRBJ2-1; no definite D call. There are 15 residues in the CDR3. CDR1 and CDR2 (germline): MRHNA, SNTAGT. V gave up 5 bases and J gave up 6 bases, with 17 bases separating them. CDR3 sequence: CASSPASSGSNEQFF. CDR3 DNA sequence: TGTGCCAGCAGTCCCGCCTCATCCGGCTCCAATGAGCAGTTCTTC.

A word on this clonotype: A junction end diverges from the germline sequence, so it may reflect a read error. V and J are TRBV4-3 and TRBJ2-7; D possibly corresponds to TRBD2 (5 bases). The germline gives CDR1 LGHNA, CDR2 YSLEER. The CDR3 contains 15 residues. The CDR3 reads CASSQASSPSCEQYF. Here the CDR3 DNA reads TGCGCCAGCAGCCAAGCTAGCAGCCCGTCCTGCGAGCAGTACTTC.

As for this clonotype: A read error may account for a junction end that differs from germline. This chain links TRBV29-1 with TRBJ2-3; D gene ambiguous. This CDR3 is 13 amino acids long. Germline CDR1 reads SQVTM; CDR2 reads ANQGSEA. The CDR3 loop is CSIDGGSTDTQYF. The CDR3 nucleotides are TGCAGCATTGACGGTGGGAGCACAGATACGCAGTATTTT.

The chain combines TRBV20-1 with TRBJ1-1; 7 positions agree with TRBD1. Trimming removed 1 base from V and 8 bases from J; junction bases left unmatched: 7. The CDR3 loop spans 13 amino acids. The V gene's germline CDR1 is DFQATT and CDR2 SNEGSKA (reference sequence). In nucleotides, the CDR3 is TGCAGTGCTAGAGGCCAGGGGGGCCCAGAAGCTTTCTTT. This translates into CSARGQGGPEAFF.

V gene TRBV7-9 combines with J gene TRBJ1-1; possibly TRBD1 for D (6 bases). The germline CDR1 and CDR2 sequences are SEHNR and FQNEAQ (reference sequence). The CDR3 sequence is 16 residues long. The germline V and J ends were trimmed by 5 bases and 3 bases, with 19 bases remaining between them. The CDR3 bases are TGTGCCAGCAGCCTATCGGTTAGGGGGGCGGACACTGAAGCTTTCTTT. It encodes CASSLSVRGADTEAFF. Combining the CDR3 with reference TRBV7-9 and TRBJ1-1 gives the whole variable domain DTGVSQNPRHKITKRGQNVTFRCDPISEHNRLYWYRQTLGQGPEFLTYFQNEAQLEKSRLLSDRFSAERPKGSFSTLEIQRTEQGDSAMYLCASSLSVRGADTEAFFGQGTRLTVV.

This clonotype was recorded at least ten times. The chain combines TRBV20-1 with TRBJ1-5; D is uncertain. The germline V and J ends were trimmed by 5 bases and 1 base, with 9 bases remaining between them. From germline, CDR1 is DFQATT and CDR2 SNEGSKA (reference sequence). The CDR3 extends over 13 amino acids. The CDR3 region is CSAAPPSNQPQHF. CDR3 DNA: TGCAGTGCTGCTCCCCCGAGCAATCAGCCCCAGCATTTT.

This clonotype turned up a few times. The J gene is TRBJ1-2, the V gene TRBV4-3, with a weak D call TRBD1 (6 bases). This CDR3 is built from 18 residues. Germline CDR1 LGHNA, CDR2 YSLEER. The V end was cut by 0 bases, the J end by 1 base, with 18 bases between. CDR3 region: CASSQDNSRAGDNYGYTF. The CDR3 DNA reads TGCGCCAGCAGCCAAGATAATTCAAGGGCAGGGGATAACTATGGCTACACCTTC.

This clonotype was observed a few times. The chain uses TRBV12-5 and TRBJ2-7; D not resolved. Per the germline V gene, CDR1 is LGHNT and CDR2 is FRNRAP. V lost 2 bases to trimming and J lost 5 bases, with 10 bases between them. This CDR3 is 13 amino acids long. The CDR3 bases are TGTGCTAGTGGTTTGACCCCGTCACACGAGCAGTACTTC. This encodes CASGLTPSHEQYF.

This clonotype was seen a handful of times. The chain recombines TRBV29-1 with TRBJ1-2; tentatively, D is TRBD1 (5 bases). The CDR3 is 11 residues long. Per the germline V gene, CDR1 is SQVTM and CDR2 is ANQGSEA. This chain's CDR3 is CAGDSGYGYTF. The CDR3 DNA is TGCGCCGGGGACTCGGGGTATGGCTACACCTTC.